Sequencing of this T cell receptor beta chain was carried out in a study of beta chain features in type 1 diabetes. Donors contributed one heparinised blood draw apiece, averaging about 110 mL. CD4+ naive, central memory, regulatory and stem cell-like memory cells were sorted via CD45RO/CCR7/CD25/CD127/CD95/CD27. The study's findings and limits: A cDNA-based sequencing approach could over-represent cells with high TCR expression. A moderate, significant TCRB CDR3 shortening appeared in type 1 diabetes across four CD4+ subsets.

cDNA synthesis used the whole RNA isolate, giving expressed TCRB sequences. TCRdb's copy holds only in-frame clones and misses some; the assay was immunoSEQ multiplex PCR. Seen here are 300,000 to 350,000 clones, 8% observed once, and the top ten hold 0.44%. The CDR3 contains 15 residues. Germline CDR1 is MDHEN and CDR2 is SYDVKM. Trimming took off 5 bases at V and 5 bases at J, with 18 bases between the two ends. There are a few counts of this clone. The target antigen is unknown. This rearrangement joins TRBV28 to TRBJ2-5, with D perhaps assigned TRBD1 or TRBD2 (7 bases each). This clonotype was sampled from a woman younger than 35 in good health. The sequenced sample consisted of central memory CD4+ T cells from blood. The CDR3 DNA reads TGTGCCAGCAGTGCCCGGGGAGGGGGCGATGAGACCCAGTACTTC. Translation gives CASSARGGGDETQYF.